The present TCR beta chain was sequenced within a study of lymphopenia after photon versus proton radiotherapy. To note about this clone: Within the sample, other DNA sequences also encode this same CDR3.

The protocol was immunoSEQ multiplex PCR, while the TCRdb copy is restricted to in-frame clones and leaves out a portion. The sample shows tens of thousands of clones, over 70% of them seen only once. Material: peripheral blood, obtained from a patient treated with proton-based radiotherapy. The clonotype was recovered from a man aged 80 or over with esophageal cancer.

The CDR3 spells CASSPRQGATYGYTF. Here the CDR3 DNA reads TGTGCCAGTAGTCCCCGACAGGGGGCCACGTACGGCTACACCTTC. V usage is TRBV19 and J usage is TRBJ1-2, with TRBD1 identical over 10 bases. Per germline, CDR1 LNHDA and CDR2 SQIVND (reference sequence). Unmatched junction bases numbered 11, after V lost 5 bases and J lost 8 bases. The CDR3 sequence is 15 residues long.